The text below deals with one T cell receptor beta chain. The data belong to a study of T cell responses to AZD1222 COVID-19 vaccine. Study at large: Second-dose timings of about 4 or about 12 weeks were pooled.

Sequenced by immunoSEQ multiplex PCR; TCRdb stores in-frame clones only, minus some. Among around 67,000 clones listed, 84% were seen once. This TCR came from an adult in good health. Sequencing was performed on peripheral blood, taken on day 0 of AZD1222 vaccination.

The CDR3 region is CASSIFRGIDQPQHF. The CDR3 DNA follows: TGTGCCAGTAGTATATTCCGGGGGATAGATCAGCCCCAGCATTTT. The V call is TRBV19, the J call TRBJ1-5; perhaps TRBD1 as D (5 bases). The length of the CDR3 is 15 residues. Germline V gene lookup returns CDR1 LNHDA and CDR2 SQIVND (reference sequence). Trimming cost V 2 bases and J 5 bases, with 13 bases left between them.